This TCR delta chain emerged from a study of γδ T cells in repeated Plasmodium falciparum infection. As regards this clone: TCRdb lists the protein of a much larger clone for this DNA, which differs at residue 19, so this is likely a read error; the protein given here is translated from the DNA itself.

TRG and TRD sequences were obtained from every sorted gammadelta sample. TCRdb fed the multiplex PCR reads into CATT to redo clone calling. Seen here are roughly 93,000 delta-chain clones, about 1.5% observed once, and the top ten hold around 8.5%. This receptor was obtained from a pool of human donors (malaria-infected and uninfected, not separated). The material sequenced was gamma-delta T cells from blood.

The CDR3 protein is CALGERARAHWGFFPTDKPIF. In nucleotides, the CDR3 is TGTGCTCTTGGGGAAAGGGCGAGAGCCCACTGGGGGTTCTTCCCCACCGATAAACCCATCTTT. The V gene is TRDV1, the J gene TRDJ1; 8 bases map to TRDD3. In germline, CDR1 is TSWWSYY, CDR2 QGS. The CDR3 runs 21 residues.